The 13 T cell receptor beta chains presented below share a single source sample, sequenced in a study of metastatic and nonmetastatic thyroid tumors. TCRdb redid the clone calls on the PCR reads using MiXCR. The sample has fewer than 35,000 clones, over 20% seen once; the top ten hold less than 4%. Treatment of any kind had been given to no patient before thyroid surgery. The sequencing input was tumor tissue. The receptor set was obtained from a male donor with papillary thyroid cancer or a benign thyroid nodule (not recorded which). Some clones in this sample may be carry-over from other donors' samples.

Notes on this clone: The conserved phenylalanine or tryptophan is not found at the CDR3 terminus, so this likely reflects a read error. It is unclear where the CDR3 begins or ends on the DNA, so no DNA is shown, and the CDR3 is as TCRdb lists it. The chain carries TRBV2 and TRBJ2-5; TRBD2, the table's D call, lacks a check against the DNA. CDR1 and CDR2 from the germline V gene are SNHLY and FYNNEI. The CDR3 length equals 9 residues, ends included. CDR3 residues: CASSEFKLG.

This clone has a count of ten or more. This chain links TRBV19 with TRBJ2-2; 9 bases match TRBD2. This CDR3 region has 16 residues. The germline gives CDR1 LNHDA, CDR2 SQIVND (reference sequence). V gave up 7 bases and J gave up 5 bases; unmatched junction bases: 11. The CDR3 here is CASKTLASGRTGELFF. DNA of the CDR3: TGTGCCAGTAAGACTTTAGCGAGCGGGAGGACCGGGGAGCTGTTTTTT.

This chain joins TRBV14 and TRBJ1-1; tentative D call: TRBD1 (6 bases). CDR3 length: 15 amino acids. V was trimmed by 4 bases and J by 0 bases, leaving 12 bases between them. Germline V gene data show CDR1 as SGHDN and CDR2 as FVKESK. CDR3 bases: TGTGCCAGCAGCCTATACAGGGTCATGAACACTGAAGCTTTCTTT. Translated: CASSLYRVMNTEAFF.

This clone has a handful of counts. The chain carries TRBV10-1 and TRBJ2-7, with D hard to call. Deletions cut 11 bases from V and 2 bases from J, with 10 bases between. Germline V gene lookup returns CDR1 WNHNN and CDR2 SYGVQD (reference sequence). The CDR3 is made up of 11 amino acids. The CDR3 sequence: CAPSLPYEQYF. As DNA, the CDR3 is TGCGCCCCTTCACTTCCCTACGAGCAGTACTTC.

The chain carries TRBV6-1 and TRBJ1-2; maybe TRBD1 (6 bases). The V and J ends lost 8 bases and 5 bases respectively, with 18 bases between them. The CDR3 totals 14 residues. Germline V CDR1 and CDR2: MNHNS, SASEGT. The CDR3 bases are TGTGCCAGCGATTACGACAGGTCCCGATATGGCTACACCTTC. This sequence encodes CASDYDRSRYGYTF.

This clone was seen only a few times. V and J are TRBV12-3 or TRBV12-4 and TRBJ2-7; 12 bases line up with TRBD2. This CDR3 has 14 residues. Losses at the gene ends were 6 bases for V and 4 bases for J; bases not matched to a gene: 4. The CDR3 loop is CASRKTSGSYEQYF. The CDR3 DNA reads TGTGCCAGCAGGAAGACTAGCGGGAGTTACGAGCAGTACTTC.

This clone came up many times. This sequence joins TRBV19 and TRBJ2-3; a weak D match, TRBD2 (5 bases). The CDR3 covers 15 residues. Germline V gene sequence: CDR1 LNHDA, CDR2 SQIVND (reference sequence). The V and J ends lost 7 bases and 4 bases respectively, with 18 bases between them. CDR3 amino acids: CASTSTRDYSDTQYF. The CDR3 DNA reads TGTGCCAGTACCTCTACCCGCGACTACTCAGATACGCAGTATTTT. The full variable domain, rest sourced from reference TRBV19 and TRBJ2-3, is DGGITQSPKYLFRKEGQNVTLSCEQNLNHDAMYWYRQDPGQGLRLIYYSQIVNDFQKGDIAEGYSVSREKKESFPLTVTSAQKNPTAFYLCASTSTRDYSDTQYFGPGTRLTVL.

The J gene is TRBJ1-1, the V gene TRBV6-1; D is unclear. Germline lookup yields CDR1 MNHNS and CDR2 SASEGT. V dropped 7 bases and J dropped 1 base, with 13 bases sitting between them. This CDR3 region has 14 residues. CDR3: CASTPAEQNTEAFF. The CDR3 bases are TGTGCCAGCACCCCGGCGGAACAGAACACTGAAGCTTTCTTT.

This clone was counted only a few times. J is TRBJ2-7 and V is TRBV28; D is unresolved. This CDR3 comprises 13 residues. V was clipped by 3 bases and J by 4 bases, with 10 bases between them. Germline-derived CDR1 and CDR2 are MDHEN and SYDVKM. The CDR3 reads CASSFRSSYEQYF. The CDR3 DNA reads TGTGCCAGCAGTTTCCGCTCCTCGTACGAGCAGTACTTC.

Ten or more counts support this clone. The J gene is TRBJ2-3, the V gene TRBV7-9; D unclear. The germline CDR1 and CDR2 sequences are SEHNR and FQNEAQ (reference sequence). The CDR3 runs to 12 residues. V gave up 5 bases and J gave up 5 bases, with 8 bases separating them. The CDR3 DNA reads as TGTGCCAGCAGCATCCTGGGAGATACGCAGTATTTT. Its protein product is CASSILGDTQYF.

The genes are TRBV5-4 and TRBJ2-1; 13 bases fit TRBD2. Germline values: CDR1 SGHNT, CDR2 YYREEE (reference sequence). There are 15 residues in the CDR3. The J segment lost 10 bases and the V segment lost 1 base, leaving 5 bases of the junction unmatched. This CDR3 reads CASSLIGTSGTEQFF. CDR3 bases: TGTGCCAGCAGCTTGATCGGGACTAGCGGGACAGAGCAGTTCTTC.

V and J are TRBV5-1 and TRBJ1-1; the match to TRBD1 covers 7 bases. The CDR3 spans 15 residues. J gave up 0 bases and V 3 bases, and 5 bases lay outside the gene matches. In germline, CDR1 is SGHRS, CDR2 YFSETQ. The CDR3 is CASSSLQGMNTEAFF. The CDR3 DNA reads TGCGCCAGCAGCTCCTTACAGGGGATGAACACTGAAGCTTTCTTT. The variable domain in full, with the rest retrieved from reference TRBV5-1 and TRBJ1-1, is KAGVTQTPRYLIKTRGQQVTLSCSPISGHRSVSWYQQTPGQGLQFLFEYFSETQRNKGNFPGRFSGRQFSNSRSEMNVSTLELGDSALYLCASSSLQGMNTEAFFGQGTRLTVV.

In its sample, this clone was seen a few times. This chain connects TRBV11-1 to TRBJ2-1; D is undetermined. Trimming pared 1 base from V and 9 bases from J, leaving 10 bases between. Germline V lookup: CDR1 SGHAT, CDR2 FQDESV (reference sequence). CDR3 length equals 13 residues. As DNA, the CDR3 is TGTGCCAGCAGCTTAGATACGGAAACTGAGCAGTTCTTC. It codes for CASSLDTETEQFF.